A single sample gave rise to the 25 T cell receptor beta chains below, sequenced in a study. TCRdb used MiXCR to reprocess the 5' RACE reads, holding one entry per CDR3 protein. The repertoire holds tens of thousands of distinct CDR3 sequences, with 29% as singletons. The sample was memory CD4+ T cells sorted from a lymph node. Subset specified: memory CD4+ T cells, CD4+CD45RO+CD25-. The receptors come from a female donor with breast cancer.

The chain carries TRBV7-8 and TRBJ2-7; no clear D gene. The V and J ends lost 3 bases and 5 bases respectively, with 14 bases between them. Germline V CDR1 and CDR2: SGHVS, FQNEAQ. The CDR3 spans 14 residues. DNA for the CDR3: TGTGCCAGCAGCTTTGGAATAACGGTCCACGAGCAGTACTTC. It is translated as CASSFGITVHEQYF.

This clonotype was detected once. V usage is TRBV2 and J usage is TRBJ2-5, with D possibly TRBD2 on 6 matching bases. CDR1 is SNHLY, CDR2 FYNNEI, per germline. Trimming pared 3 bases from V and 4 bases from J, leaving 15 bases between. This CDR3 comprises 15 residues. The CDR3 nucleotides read TGTGCCAGCAGTGACTCCGGGAGACTCCCAGAGACCCAGTACTTC. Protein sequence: CASSDSGRLPETQYF.

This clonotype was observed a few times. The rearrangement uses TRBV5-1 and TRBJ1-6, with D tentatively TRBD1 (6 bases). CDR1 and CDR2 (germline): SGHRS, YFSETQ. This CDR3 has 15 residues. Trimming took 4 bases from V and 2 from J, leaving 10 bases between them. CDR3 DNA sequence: TGCGCCAGCAGCCGGACAGACCCCTATAATTCACCCCTCCACTTT. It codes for CASSRTDPYNSPLHF.

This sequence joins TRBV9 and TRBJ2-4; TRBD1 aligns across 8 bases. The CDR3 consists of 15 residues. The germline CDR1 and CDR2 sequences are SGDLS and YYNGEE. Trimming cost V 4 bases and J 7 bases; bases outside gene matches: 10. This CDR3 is CASSLSGQGGNIQYF. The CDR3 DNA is TGTGCCAGCAGCCTGAGCGGACAGGGTGGCAACATTCAGTACTTC.

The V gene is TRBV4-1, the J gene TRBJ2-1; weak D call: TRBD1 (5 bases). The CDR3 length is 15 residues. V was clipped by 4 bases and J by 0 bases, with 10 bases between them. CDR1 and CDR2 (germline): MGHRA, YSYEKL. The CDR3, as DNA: TGCGCCAGCAGCCCTGGGGCAGGCTCCTACAATGAGCAGTTCTTC. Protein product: CASSPGAGSYNEQFF.

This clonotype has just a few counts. CDR3 sequence: CASSLQAMTDTQYF. In nucleotides, the CDR3 is TGTGCCAGCAGTTTACAGGCTATGACAGATACGCAGTATTTT. The genes are TRBV12-3 or TRBV12-4 and TRBJ2-3; D is unclear. This CDR3 is 14 amino acids long. With 2 bases removed from V and 3 bases from J, the gap between germline ends came to 9 bases.

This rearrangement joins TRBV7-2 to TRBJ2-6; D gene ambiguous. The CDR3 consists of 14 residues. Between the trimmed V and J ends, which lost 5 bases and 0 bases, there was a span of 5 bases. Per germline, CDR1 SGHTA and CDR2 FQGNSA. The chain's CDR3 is CASSENSGANVLTF. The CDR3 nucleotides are TGTGCCAGCAGCGAAAACTCTGGGGCCAACGTCCTGACTTTC.

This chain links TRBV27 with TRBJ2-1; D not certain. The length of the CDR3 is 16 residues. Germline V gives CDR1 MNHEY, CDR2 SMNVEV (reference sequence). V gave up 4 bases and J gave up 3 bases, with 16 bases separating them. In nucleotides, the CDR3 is TGTGCCAGCAGTTCCCCGCAGTCCCAGGTCTACAATGAGCAGTTCTTC. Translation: CASSSPQSQVYNEQFF.

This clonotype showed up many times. Here the CDR3 DNA reads TGTGCCAGCAGTTTGCAAACTAACTATGGCTACACCTTC. This codes for CASSLQTNYGYTF. The V call is TRBV28, the J call TRBJ1-2, with D hard to call. Deletions cut 3 bases from V and 0 bases from J, with 5 bases between. Germline CDR1 reads MDHEN; CDR2 reads SYDVKM. The CDR3 loop spans 13 amino acids.

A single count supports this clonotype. In DNA, the CDR3 is TGCGCCAGCAGCTTAGCCGGGACAGGGGAAGAGACCCAGTACTTC. This translates into CASSLAGTGEETQYF. The V call is TRBV5-1, the J call TRBJ2-5; 10 nucleotides agree with TRBD1. The germline CDR1 and CDR2 sequences are SGHRS and YFSETQ. The junction had 4 bases not matched to a gene; V was cut back by 2 bases and J by 3 bases. The CDR3 consists of 15 residues.

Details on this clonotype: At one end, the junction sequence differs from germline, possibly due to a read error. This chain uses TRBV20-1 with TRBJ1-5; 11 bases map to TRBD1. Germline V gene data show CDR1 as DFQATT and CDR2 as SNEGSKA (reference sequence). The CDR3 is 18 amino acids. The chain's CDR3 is CSARDQGTGGPSNQPRHF. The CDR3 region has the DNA TGCAGTGCTAGAGATCAAGGGACAGGGGGTCCTAGCAATCAGCCCCGGCATTTT.

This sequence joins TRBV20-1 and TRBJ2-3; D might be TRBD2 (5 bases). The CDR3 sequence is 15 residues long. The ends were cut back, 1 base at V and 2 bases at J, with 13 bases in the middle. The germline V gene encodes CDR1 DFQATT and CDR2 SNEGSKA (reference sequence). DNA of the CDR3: TGCAGTGCTAGAGGACTATTTGGGTACACAGATACGCAGTATTTT. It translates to CSARGLFGYTDTQYF.

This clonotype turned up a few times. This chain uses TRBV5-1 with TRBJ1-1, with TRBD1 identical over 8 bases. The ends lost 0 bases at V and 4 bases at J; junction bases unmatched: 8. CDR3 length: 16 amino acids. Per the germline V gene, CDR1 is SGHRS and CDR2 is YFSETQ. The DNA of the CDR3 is TGCGCCAGCAGCTTGGCTTGGACAGGGAGGCCCACTGAAGCTTTCTTT. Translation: CASSLAWTGRPTEAFF. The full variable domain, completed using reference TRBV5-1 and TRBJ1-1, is KAGVTQTPRYLIKTRGQQVTLSCSPISGHRSVSWYQQTPGQGLQFLFEYFSETQRNKGNFPGRFSGRQFSNSRSEMNVSTLELGDSALYLCASSLAWTGRPTEAFFGQGTRLTVV.

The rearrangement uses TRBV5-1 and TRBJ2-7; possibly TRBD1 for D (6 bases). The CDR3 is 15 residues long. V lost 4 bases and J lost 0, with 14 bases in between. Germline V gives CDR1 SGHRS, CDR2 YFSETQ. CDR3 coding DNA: TGCGCCAGCAGCCGAGGACAGTCGAGCTCCTACGAGCAGTACTTC. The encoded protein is CASSRGQSSSYEQYF.

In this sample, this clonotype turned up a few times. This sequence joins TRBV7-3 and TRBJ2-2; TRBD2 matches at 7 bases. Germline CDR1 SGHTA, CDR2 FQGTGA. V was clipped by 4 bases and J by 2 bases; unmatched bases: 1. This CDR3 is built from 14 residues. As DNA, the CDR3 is TGTGCCAGCAGCTCTAGCGGAAACACCGGGGAGCTGTTTTTT. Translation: CASSSSGNTGELFF. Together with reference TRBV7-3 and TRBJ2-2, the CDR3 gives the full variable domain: GAGVSQTPSNKVTEKGKYVELRCDPISGHTALYWYRQSLGQGPEFLIYFQGTGAADDSGLPNDRFFAVRPEGSVSTLKIQRTERGDSAVYLCASSSSGNTGELFFGEGSRLTVL.

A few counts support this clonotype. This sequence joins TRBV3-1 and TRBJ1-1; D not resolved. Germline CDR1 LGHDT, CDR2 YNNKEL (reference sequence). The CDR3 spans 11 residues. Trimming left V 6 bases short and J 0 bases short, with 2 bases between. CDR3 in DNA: TGTGCCAGCAGGCTGAACACTGAAGCTTTCTTT. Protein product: CASRLNTEAFF.

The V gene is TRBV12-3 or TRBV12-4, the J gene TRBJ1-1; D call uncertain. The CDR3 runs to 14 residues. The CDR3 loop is CASYTRGTRDEAFF. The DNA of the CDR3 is TGTGCTAGCTATACCAGAGGTACAAGGGATGAAGCTTTCTTT.

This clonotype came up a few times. The CDR3 reads CASSLDWRENTEAFF. The CDR3 nucleotides are TGTGCCAGCAGCTTAGATTGGCGGGAGAACACTGAAGCTTTCTTT. The chain links TRBV11-2 to TRBJ1-1; D gene ambiguous. V was shortened by 0 bases and J by 1 base, with 9 bases between the two germline ends. Germline V gene data show CDR1 as SGHAT and CDR2 as FQNNGV. The CDR3 is 15 residues long.

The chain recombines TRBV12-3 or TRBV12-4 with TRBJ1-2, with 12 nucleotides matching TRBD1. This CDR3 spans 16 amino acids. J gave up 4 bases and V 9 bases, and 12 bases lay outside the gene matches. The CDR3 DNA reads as TGTGCCAGTAGGCCCCCGGGGACAGGGGGCGCCTATGGCTACACCTTC. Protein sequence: CASRPPGTGGAYGYTF.

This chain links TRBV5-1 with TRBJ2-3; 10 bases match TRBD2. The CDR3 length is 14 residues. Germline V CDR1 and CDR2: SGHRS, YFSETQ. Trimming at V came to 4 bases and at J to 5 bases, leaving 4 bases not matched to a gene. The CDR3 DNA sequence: TGCGCCAGCAGCCTAGGACTAGCGGAAGATACGCAGTATTTT. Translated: CASSLGLAEDTQYF.

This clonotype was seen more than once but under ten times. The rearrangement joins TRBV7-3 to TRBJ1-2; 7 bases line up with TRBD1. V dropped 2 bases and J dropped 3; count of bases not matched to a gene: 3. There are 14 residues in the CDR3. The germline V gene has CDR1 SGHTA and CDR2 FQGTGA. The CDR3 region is CASSLEGTDYGYTF. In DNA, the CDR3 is TGTGCCAGCAGCTTAGAAGGGACAGACTATGGCTACACCTTC.

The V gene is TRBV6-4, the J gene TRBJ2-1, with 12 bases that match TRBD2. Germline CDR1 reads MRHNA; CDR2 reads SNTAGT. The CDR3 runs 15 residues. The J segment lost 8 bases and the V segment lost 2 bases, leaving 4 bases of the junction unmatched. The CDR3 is CASSDGLAGSDEQFF. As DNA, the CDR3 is TGTGCCAGCAGTGACGGACTAGCGGGAAGCGATGAGCAGTTCTTC.

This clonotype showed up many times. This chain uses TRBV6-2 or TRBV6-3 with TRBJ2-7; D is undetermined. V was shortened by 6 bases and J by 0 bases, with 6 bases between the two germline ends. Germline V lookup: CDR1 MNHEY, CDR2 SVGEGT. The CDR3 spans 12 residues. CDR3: CASRGSSYEQYF. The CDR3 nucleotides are TGTGCCAGCAGAGGAAGCTCCTACGAGCAGTACTTC.

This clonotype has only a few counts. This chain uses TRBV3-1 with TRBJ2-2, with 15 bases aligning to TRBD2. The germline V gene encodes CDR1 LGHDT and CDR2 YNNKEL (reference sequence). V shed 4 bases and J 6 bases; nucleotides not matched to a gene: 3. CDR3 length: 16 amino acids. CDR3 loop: CASSRRTSGRAGELFF. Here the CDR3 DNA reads TGTGCCAGCAGCCGACGGACTAGCGGGAGGGCCGGGGAGCTGTTTTTT.

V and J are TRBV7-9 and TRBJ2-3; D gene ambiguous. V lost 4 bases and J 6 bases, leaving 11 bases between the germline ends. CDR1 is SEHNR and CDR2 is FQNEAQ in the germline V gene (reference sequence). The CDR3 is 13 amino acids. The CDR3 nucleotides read TGTGCCAGCAGCTCAAGGTTTGGGGATACGCAGTATTTT. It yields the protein CASSSRFGDTQYF. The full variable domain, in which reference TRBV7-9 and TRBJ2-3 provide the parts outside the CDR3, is DTGVSQNPRHKITKRGQNVTFRCDPISEHNRLYWYRQTLGQGPEFLTYFQNEAQLEKSRLLSDRFSAERPKGSFSTLEIQRTEQGDSAMYLCASSSRFGDTQYFGPGTRLTVL.